These 17 T cell receptor beta chains were sequenced from one sample in a study of T cells expressing NK-cell markers (TCRdb year 2020). The method was 5' RACE. Sequenced using an Illumina HiSeq 2000. Once TCRdb had reprocessed the reads, it stored one entry per CDR3 protein sequence and supplied no DNA. The sample table records some 120,000 distinct CDR3 sequences. About 18% of the sample is held by the ten biggest clonotypes. Sequencing used blood T cells: a sorted CD56 or NKG2C T cell subset, CD4+ or CD8+ T cells, or bulk PBMC T cells (not recorded which). The receptors derive from a woman aged 18 to 75 in good health.

The chain is built from TRBV7-2 and TRBJ2-7; there is no DNA to check the TCRdb D call of TRBD1. This CDR3 region has 14 residues. Germline loops: CDR1 SGHTA, CDR2 FQGNSA. The CDR3: CASSLVGLTGEQYF.

The V call is TRBV4-3, the J call TRBJ1-1; the D call of TRBD1 rests on TCRdb alone, since no DNA is present to check it. This CDR3 contains 16 residues. The V gene's germline CDR1 is LGHNA and CDR2 YSLEER. CDR3 in amino acids: CASSQGQGALSTEAFF.

This chain joins TRBV19 and TRBJ2-7. CDR3 size: 14 residues. Germline V gene sequence: CDR1 LNHDA, CDR2 SQIVND (reference sequence). CDR3 residues: CATTTSGRSYEQYF. Based on the CDR3 plus reference TRBV19 and TRBJ2-7, the full variable domain is DGGITQSPKYLFRKEGQNVTLSCEQNLNHDAMYWYRQDPGQGLRLIYYSQIVNDFQKGDIAEGYSVSREKKESFPLTVTSAQKNPTAFYLCATTTSGRSYEQYFGPGTRLTVT.

This sequence joins TRBV12-3 or TRBV12-4 and TRBJ2-3; the TCRdb D gene call, TRBD1, has no DNA to confirm it. CDR3 length equals 14 residues. The CDR3 sequence: CASSFWGLTDTQYF.

The rearrangement links TRBV10-3 to TRBJ1-1; TCRdb names TRBD1, which stays unverified in the absence of DNA. This CDR3 has 14 amino acids. Germline CDR1 and CDR2: ENHRY and SYGVKD. This CDR3 is CAISGGGDDTEAFF.

The rearrangement links TRBV5-5 to TRBJ2-5; the TRBD1 assignment by TCRdb is unverifiable without DNA. The CDR3 consists of 13 residues. Per germline, CDR1 SGHKS and CDR2 YYEKEE (reference sequence). CDR3 region: CAGGQDVQETQYF.

The chain recombines TRBV6-2 or TRBV6-3 with TRBJ2-2. This CDR3 is 13 amino acids long. Germline lookup yields CDR1 MNHEY and CDR2 SVGEGT. This chain's CDR3 is CASSFGLTGELFF.

This chain connects TRBV7-9 to TRBJ1-1; TCRdb's D gene call, TRBD1, goes unchecked for lack of DNA. The germline V gene encodes CDR1 SEHNR and CDR2 FQNEAQ (reference sequence). The CDR3 contains 14 residues. CDR3 protein: CASSLATGQGEAFF.

V and J are TRBV6-5 and TRBJ2-7; the TRBD2 assignment by TCRdb is unverifiable without DNA. Germline-derived CDR1 and CDR2 are MNHEY and SVGAGI. This CDR3 comprises 16 residues. CDR3 region: CASSYGRSGRMYEQYF.

The rearrangement joins TRBV27 to TRBJ2-1; TCRdb returns TRBD2, unconfirmable since there is no DNA. Germline CDR1 and CDR2: MNHEY and SMNVEV (reference sequence). There are 18 residues in the CDR3. CDR3 sequence reads: CASREISGTVPPYNEQFF.

The chain joins TRBV21-1 to TRBJ2-7; TCRdb names TRBD2, which stays unverified in the absence of DNA. TRBV21-1 is a pseudogene locus. This CDR3 has 18 residues. The CDR3 sequence is CASSKWTSGGGHPYEQYF.

The V and J genes are TRBV3-1 and TRBJ2-1; there is no DNA to check the TCRdb D call of TRBD2. The CDR3 extends over 13 amino acids. Germline V gene data show CDR1 as LGHDT and CDR2 as YNNKEL (reference sequence). CDR3 region: CASSQGQNNEQFF.

This chain joins TRBV4-3 and TRBJ2-4; TCRdb's D call of TRBD2 is untestable without DNA. CDR3 size: 16 residues. Germline V gives CDR1 LGHNA, CDR2 YSLEER. Here the CDR3 reads CASSQDRAEYKNIQYF.

The chain couples TRBV7-9 to TRBJ2-4. Germline values: CDR1 SEHNR, CDR2 FQNEAQ (reference sequence). The CDR3 sequence is 16 residues long. The CDR3 sequence is CASSLREDLAKNIQYF.

The chain joins TRBV4-2 to TRBJ2-7. The CDR3 is made up of 11 amino acids. Germline CDR1 reads LGHNA; CDR2 reads YNFKEQ. CDR3 residues: CASSQDLEQYF.

The V gene is TRBV11-2, the J gene TRBJ2-3; TCRdb proposes TRBD1, but this gene call is untestable without DNA. Germline V gene sequence: CDR1 SGHAT, CDR2 FQNNGV. This CDR3 has 14 residues. The CDR3 loop is CASSLGTDTDTQYF.

The chain couples TRBV5-6 to TRBJ2-5. The CDR3 sequence is 11 residues long. Germline V CDR1 and CDR2: SGHDT, YYEEEE. CDR3 sequence reads: CASSLEETQYF. Complete variable domain (other parts from reference TRBV5-6 and TRBJ2-5): DAGVTQSPTHLIKTRGQQVTLRCSPKSGHDTVSWYQQALGQGPQFIFQYYEEEERQRGNFPDRFSGHQFPNYSSELNVNALLLGDSALYLCASSLEETQYFGPGTRLLVL.